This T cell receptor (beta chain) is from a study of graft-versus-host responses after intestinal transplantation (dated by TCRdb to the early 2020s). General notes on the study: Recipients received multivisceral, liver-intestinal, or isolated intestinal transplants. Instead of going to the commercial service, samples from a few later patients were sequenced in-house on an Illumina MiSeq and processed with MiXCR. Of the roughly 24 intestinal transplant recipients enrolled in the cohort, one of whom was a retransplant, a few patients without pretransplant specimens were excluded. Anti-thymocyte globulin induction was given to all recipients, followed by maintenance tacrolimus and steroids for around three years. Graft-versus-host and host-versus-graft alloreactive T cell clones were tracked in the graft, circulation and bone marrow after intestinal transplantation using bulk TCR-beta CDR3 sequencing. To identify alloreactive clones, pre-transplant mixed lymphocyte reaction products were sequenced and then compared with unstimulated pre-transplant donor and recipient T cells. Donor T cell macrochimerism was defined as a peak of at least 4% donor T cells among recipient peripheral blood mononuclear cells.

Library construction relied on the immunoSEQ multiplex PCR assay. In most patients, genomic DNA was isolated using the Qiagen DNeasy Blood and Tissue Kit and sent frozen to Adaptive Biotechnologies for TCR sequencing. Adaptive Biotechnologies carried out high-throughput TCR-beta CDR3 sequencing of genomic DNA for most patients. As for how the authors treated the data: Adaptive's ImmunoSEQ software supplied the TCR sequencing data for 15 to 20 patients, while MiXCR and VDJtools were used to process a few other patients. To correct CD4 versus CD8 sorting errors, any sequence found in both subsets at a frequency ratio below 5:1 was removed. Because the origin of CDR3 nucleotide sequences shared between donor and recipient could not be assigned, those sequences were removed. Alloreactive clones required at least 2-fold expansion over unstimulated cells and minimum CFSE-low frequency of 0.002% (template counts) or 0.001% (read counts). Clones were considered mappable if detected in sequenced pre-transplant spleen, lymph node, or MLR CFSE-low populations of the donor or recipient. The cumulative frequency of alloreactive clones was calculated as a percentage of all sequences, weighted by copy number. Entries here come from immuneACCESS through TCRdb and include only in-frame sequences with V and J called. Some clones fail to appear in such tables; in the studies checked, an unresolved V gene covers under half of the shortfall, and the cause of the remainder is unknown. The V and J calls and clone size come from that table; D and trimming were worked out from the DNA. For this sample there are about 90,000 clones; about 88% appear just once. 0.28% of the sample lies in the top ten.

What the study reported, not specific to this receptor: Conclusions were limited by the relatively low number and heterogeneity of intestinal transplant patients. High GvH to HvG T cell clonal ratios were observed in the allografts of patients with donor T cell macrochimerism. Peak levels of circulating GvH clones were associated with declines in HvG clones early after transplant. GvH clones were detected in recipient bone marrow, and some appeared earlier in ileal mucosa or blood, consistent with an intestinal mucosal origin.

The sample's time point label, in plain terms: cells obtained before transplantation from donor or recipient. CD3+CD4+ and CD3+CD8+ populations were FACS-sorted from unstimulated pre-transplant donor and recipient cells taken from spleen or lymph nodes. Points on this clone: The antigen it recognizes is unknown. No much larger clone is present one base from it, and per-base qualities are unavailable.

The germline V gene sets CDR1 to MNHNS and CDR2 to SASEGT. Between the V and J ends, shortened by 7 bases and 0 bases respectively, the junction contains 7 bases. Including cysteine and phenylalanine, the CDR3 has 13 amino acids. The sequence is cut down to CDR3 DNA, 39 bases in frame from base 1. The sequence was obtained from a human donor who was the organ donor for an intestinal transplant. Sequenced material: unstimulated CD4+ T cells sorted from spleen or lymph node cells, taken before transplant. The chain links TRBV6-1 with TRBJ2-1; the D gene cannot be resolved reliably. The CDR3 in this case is CASKLSSYNEQFF. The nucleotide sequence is TGTGCCAGCAAGCTGAGCTCCTACAATGAGCAGTTCTTC.